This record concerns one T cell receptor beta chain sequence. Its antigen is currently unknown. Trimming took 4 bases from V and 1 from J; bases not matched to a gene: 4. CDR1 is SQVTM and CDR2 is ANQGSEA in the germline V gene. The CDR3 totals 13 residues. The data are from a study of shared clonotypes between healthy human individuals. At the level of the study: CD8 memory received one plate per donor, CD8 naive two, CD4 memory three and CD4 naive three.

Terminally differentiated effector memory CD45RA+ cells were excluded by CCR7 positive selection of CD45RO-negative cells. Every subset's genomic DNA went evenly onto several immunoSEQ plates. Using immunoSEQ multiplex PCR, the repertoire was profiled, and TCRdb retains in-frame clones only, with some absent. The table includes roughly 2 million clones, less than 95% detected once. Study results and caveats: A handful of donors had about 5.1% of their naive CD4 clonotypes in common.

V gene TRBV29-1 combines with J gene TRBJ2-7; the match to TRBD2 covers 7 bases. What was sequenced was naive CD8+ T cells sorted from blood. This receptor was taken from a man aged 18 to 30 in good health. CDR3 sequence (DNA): TGCAGCGTTGTACTAGCGCATTCCTACGAGCAGTACTTC. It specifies CSVVLAHSYEQYF.